Listed here are 10 T cell receptor beta chains from one sample, sequenced in a study of blood T cell repertoires in COVID-19. Produced via immunoSEQ multiplex PCR; TCRdb's table is partial and in-frame only. In the table there are over 50,000 clones, more than 70% of which are singletons. What was sequenced was peripheral blood. Receptors originate from a man between 60 and 75 years old with acute or convalescent COVID-19.

The CDR3 DNA is TGTGCCAGCAGCTATTCGCGGACAGTCCAAGAGACCCAGTACTTC. Translated: CASSYSRTVQETQYF. The chain employs TRBV5-8 and TRBJ2-5, with D possibly TRBD1 on 6 matching bases. Trimming left V 3 bases short and J 1 base short, with 13 bases between. This CDR3 region has 15 residues. Germline V lookup: CDR1 SGHTS, CDR2 YDEGEE. The full variable domain, rest sourced from reference TRBV5-8 and TRBJ2-5, is EAGVTQSPTHLIKTRGQQATLRCSPISGHTSVYWYQQALGLGLQFLLWYDEGEERNRGNFPPRFSGRQFPNYSSELNVNALELEDSALYLCASSYSRTVQETQYFGPGTRLLVL.

V and J are TRBV29-1 and TRBJ2-5, with 10 bases fitting TRBD1. Trimming removed 7 bases from V and 5 bases from J; junction bases left unmatched: 4. From germline, CDR1 is SQVTM and CDR2 ANQGSEA. The CDR3 has 12 residues. This CDR3 is CSGRDRGETQYF. The CDR3 coding sequence is TGCAGCGGGCGGGACAGGGGCGAGACCCAGTACTTC.

V gene TRBV28 combines with J gene TRBJ1-1, with D perhaps TRBD1 (5 bases). The CDR3 extends over 14 amino acids. CDR1 and CDR2 from the germline V gene are MDHEN and SYDVKM. Trimming removed 5 bases from V and 9 bases from J, with 19 bases in between. The CDR3 coding sequence is TGTGCCAGCAGTCCCCTAGCCGGGGGTTGGAAAGCTTTCTTT. It codes for CASSPLAGGWKAFF. The whole variable domain, remainder taken from reference TRBV28 and TRBJ1-1, is DVKVTQSSRYLVKRTGEKVFLECVQDMDHENMFWYRQDPGLGLRLIYFSYDVKMKEKGDIPEGYSVSREKKERFSLILESASTNQTSMYLCASSPLAGGWKAFFGQGTRLTVV.

V and J are TRBV6-2 or TRBV6-3 and TRBJ1-5, with D hard to call. This CDR3 region has 15 residues. V lost 2 bases and J 5 bases, leaving 13 bases between the germline ends. The V gene's germline CDR1 is MNHEY and CDR2 SVGEGT. The chain's CDR3 is CASSYTREGDQPQHF. The CDR3 DNA reads as TGTGCCAGCAGTTACACCCGCGAGGGCGATCAGCCCCAGCATTTT.

The chain joins TRBV20-1 to TRBJ1-6, with D possibly TRBD1 on 5 matching bases. V was cut by 3 bases and J by 1 base, with 10 bases left in between. Germline CDR1 DFQATT, CDR2 SNEGSKA (reference sequence). This CDR3 comprises 15 residues. CDR3 bases: TGCAGTGCTAGTTTGGGGGGATCCTATAATTCACCCCTCCACTTT. Translating it yields CSASLGGSYNSPLHF.

The rearrangement uses TRBV13 and TRBJ2-7; 10 bases map to TRBD2. J gave up 0 bases and V 5 bases, and 4 bases lay outside the gene matches. The CDR3 totals 15 residues. Germline V CDR1 and CDR2: PRHDT, FYEKMQ (reference sequence). CDR3 amino acids: CASSPRTSGSYEQYF. CDR3 in DNA: TGTGCCAGCAGCCCAAGGACTAGCGGCTCCTACGAGCAGTACTTC.

The genes are TRBV18 and TRBJ1-5; D may be TRBD1 (6 bases). The CDR3 totals 16 residues. The V and J ends lost 5 bases and 1 base respectively, with 15 bases between them. CDR1 KGHSH and CDR2 LQKENI come from the germline V gene. CDR3 sequence reads: CASSTQQGQSNQPQHF. The DNA for the CDR3 is TGTGCCAGCTCAACCCAACAGGGTCAAAGCAATCAGCCCCAGCATTTT.

The gene calls are TRBV6-6 and TRBJ1-2, with D possibly matching TRBD1 (5 bases). CDR1 and CDR2 (germline): MNHNY, SVGAGI (reference sequence). The CDR3 contains 13 residues. Trimming shortened V by 5 bases and J by 6 bases, and 13 bases separated the two germline ends. CDR3 in DNA: TGTGCCAGCAGTAGAGCCAGGGTGGATGGCTACACCTTC. Residues: CASSRARVDGYTF.

This clone was picked up one time. The chain combines TRBV14 with TRBJ1-6, with 12 bases lining up with TRBD1. Trimming cost V 1 base and J 10 bases; bases outside gene matches: 5. From germline, CDR1 is SGHDN and CDR2 FVKESK. The CDR3 consists of 16 residues. The CDR3 DNA reads as TGTGCCAGCAGCCAAGGGGGGGACAGGGGGCGGTCACCCCTCCACTTT. It is translated as CASSQGGDRGRSPLHF.

The chain recombines TRBV30 with TRBJ1-2, with D perhaps matching TRBD1 (5 bases). Germline values: CDR1 GTSNPN, CDR2 SVGIG (reference sequence). Trimming stripped 6 bases from V and 2 bases from J, with 10 bases between. CDR3 length: 12 residues. CDR3 in amino acids: CACLTENYGYTF. The DNA of the CDR3 is TGTGCCTGCCTGACAGAAAACTATGGCTACACCTTC.